Shown below are 24 T cell receptor beta chains from a single sample sequenced in a study of blood T cell repertoires in COVID-19. Clones were sequenced by immunoSEQ multiplex PCR, and TCRdb holds only the in-frame ones, with some missing. Here the sample spans fewer than 200,000 clones, about 87% being singletons. The sample was peripheral blood. The receptors were sampled from a man in his 60s with acute or convalescent COVID-19.

The CDR3: CASSVEENPGQGHYGYTF. The CDR3 bases are TGTGCCAGCAGCGTAGAAGAAAATCCGGGACAGGGGCACTATGGCTACACCTTC. The chain joins TRBV9 to TRBJ1-2; 10 bases agree with TRBD1. The germline gives CDR1 SGDLS, CDR2 YYNGEE. The CDR3 covers 18 residues. Trimming took 0 bases from V and 3 from J; bases not matched to a gene: 11.

This chain joins TRBV1 and TRBJ1-5. TRBV1 is termed a pseudogene. The CDR3 has 17 amino acids. The CDR3 sequence is CTSSLQLRWEGNQPQHF. The CDR3 coding sequence is TGCACCAGCAGCTTACAACTAAGGTGGGAGGGCAATCAGCCCCAGCATTTT.

The sample holds one count of this clone. The chain employs TRBV9 and TRBJ2-2, with D uncertain. The CDR3 totals 13 residues. V was clipped by 3 bases and J by 7 bases, with 10 bases between them. CDR1 is SGDLS and CDR2 is YYNGEE in the germline V gene. CDR3: CASSARVGGELFF. DNA for the CDR3: TGTGCCAGCAGCGCCCGAGTTGGCGGGGAGCTGTTTTTT.

This chain links TRBV10-2 with TRBJ1-1; weak D call: TRBD1 (5 bases). From germline, CDR1 is WSHSY and CDR2 SAAADI. The germline V and J ends were trimmed by 2 bases and 1 base, with 11 bases remaining between them. The CDR3 runs to 15 residues. The CDR3 loop is CASSEGGWGNTEAFF. The DNA for the CDR3 is TGCGCCAGCAGTGAGGGGGGGTGGGGGAACACTGAAGCTTTCTTT.

The chain uses TRBV7-6 and TRBJ2-5, with TRBD2 matching 10 bases. CDR1 SGHVS and CDR2 FNYEAQ come from the germline V gene. This CDR3 is 16 amino acids long. V lost 5 bases and J lost 5; bases outside the gene matches: 11. CDR3 nucleotides: TGTGCCAGCAGCCCAACAATAGCGGGGGGTCGTGAGACCCAGTACTTC. This gives the protein CASSPTIAGGRETQYF. Using reference TRBV7-6 and TRBJ2-5 for the parts outside the CDR3, the full variable domain is GAGVSQSPRYKVTKRGQDVALRCDPISGHVSLYWYRQALGQGPEFLTYFNYEAQQDKSGLPNDRFSAERPEGSISTLTIQRTEQRDSAMYRCASSPTIAGGRETQYFGPGTRLLVL.

V is TRBV5-1 and J is TRBJ1-1; 7 nucleotides agree with TRBD1. Germline V gene lookup returns CDR1 SGHRS and CDR2 YFSETQ. The CDR3 is 15 residues long. With 3 bases clipped from V and 1 base from J, the junction kept 6 bases outside the gene matches. CDR3 DNA: TGCGCCAGCAGCTCAACACAGGGGAAGAACACTGAAGCTTTCTTT. Protein sequence: CASSSTQGKNTEAFF.

The genes are TRBV24-1 and TRBJ1-4, with a tentative D call TRBD1 (5 bases). The CDR3 length is 12 residues. Germline V lookup: CDR1 KGHDR, CDR2 SFDVKD. V was cut by 4 bases and J by 10 bases, with 9 bases left in between. The CDR3 DNA sequence: TGTGCCACCAGTGAGGAAGGGGTAAAACTGTTTTTT. Translated, it gives CATSEEGVKLFF.

The CDR3 is CASKSTGGNTEAFF. The CDR3 DNA reads TGTGCCAGCAAAAGCACAGGGGGGAACACTGAAGCTTTCTTT. The chain carries TRBV25-1 and TRBJ1-1; TRBD1 matches at 8 bases. This CDR3 region has 14 residues. CDR1 is MGHDK and CDR2 is SYGVNS in the germline V gene. Trimming removed 7 bases from V and 1 base from J; junction bases left unmatched: 5.

The CDR3 DNA is TGTGCCAGCAGTTACAGTCCTAGCGGCTCCTACGAGCAGTACGTC. Its protein is CASSYSPSGSYEQYV. The V gene is TRBV6-2 or TRBV6-3, the J gene TRBJ2-7, with TRBD2 matching 7 bases. Germline assignment: CDR1 MNHEY and CDR2 SVGEGT. V gave up 2 bases and J gave up 0 bases; unmatched junction bases: 4. The CDR3 is made up of 15 amino acids.

This clone was seen a single time. This CDR3 is CASSESEGVQGYGYTF. CDR3 nucleotide sequence: TGTGCCAGCAGTGAAAGTGAGGGGGTACAAGGCTATGGCTACACCTTC. The chain carries TRBV6-1 and TRBJ1-2, with TRBD1 as a possible D gene (6 bases). Germline values: CDR1 MNHNS, CDR2 SASEGT. V lost 2 bases and J 4 bases, leaving 17 bases between the germline ends. This CDR3 spans 16 amino acids.

J is TRBJ1-6 and V is TRBV6-5; 7 positions agree with TRBD1. Germline assignment: CDR1 MNHEY and CDR2 SVGAGI. V lost 5 bases, J lost 5 bases, and 6 bases stayed unmatched. The CDR3 has 15 residues. CDR3 coding DNA: TGTGCCAGCAGTAAAACCGGGACAGATAATTCACCCCTCCACTTT. Its protein product is CASSKTGTDNSPLHF.

This chain uses TRBV15 with TRBJ1-2, with 7 nucleotides matching TRBD1. The trim removed 0 bases at V and 4 bases at J, leaving 14 bases unmatched. The length of the CDR3 is 18 residues. Germline V gene data show CDR1 as LNHNV and CDR2 as YYDKDF (reference sequence). The CDR3 region is CATSRERGGGGKLYGYTF. The CDR3 DNA follows: TGTGCCACCAGCAGAGAAAGGGGAGGAGGGGGCAAGCTCTATGGCTACACCTTC.

This clone was observed once. The chain recombines TRBV2 with TRBJ2-7; possibly TRBD2 for D (5 bases). The CDR3 sequence is 15 residues long. CDR1 and CDR2 (germline): SNHLY, FYNNEI. V dropped 6 bases and J dropped 6 bases, with 21 bases sitting between them. The CDR3 DNA reads TGTGCCAGCAGAGATGCAACGACGGCGGGCATCGAGCAGTACGTC. Protein product: CASRDATTAGIEQYV.

The CDR3 DNA is TGTGCCAGTAGCTCCCTGGGACTAGCAGGAGAGACCCAGTACTTC. Encoded protein: CASSSLGLAGETQYF. The V call is TRBV19, the J call TRBJ2-5; 9 positions agree with TRBD2. The length of the CDR3 is 15 residues. V shed 6 bases and J 4 bases; nucleotides not matched to a gene: 9. CDR1 and CDR2 (germline): LNHDA, SQIVND (reference sequence). Drawing the rest from reference TRBV19 and TRBJ2-5, the complete variable domain is DGGITQSPKYLFRKEGQNVTLSCEQNLNHDAMYWYRQDPGQGLRLIYYSQIVNDFQKGDIAEGYSVSREKKESFPLTVTSAQKNPTAFYLCASSSLGLAGETQYFGPGTRLLVL.

The chain employs TRBV5-1 and TRBJ1-1; D unresolved. V lost 0 bases and J lost 7, with 13 bases in between. The CDR3 runs 14 residues. The germline V gene has CDR1 SGHRS and CDR2 YFSETQ. DNA of the CDR3: TGCGCCAGCAGCTTGGTATCCAGCGTTAATGAAGCTTTCTTT. Amino acids: CASSLVSSVNEAFF.

The chain links TRBV7-3 to TRBJ1-6; D is perhaps TRBD1 (5 bases). This CDR3 is 15 amino acids long. CDR1 and CDR2 from the germline V gene are SGHTA and FQGTGA. V shed 3 bases and J shed 3 bases, with 9 bases lying between them. For the CDR3, the DNA is TGTGCCAGCAGCTTGGGGGGAAACTATAATTCACCCCTCCACTTT. Encoded protein: CASSLGGNYNSPLHF.

The chain couples TRBV7-8 to TRBJ2-2; the D is unclear. Deletions cut 1 base from V and 6 bases from J, with 9 bases between. The length of the CDR3 is 14 residues. Germline V CDR1 and CDR2: SGHVS, FQNEAQ. CDR3: CASSLDAGAGELFF. CDR3 DNA sequence: TGTGCCAGCAGCTTAGACGCAGGCGCCGGGGAGCTGTTTTTT.

A remark on this clone: The same CDR3 also results from other DNA sequences found in this sample. The chain employs TRBV28 and TRBJ1-5; 9 bases align to TRBD1. The germline V gene encodes CDR1 MDHEN and CDR2 SYDVKM. This CDR3 contains 15 residues. After removal of 4 bases from V and 5 bases from J, the junction contained 6 bases not matched to a gene. The CDR3 DNA follows: TGTGCCAGCAGTTCACCGGGACAGGGTGATCAGCCCCAGCATTTT. Translating gives CASSSPGQGDQPQHF.

This clone has only a few counts. V usage is TRBV10-2 and J usage is TRBJ2-7; D might be TRBD2 (6 bases). Trimming cost V 0 bases and J 2 bases, with 14 bases left between them. Germline V gene lookup returns CDR1 WSHSY and CDR2 SAAADI. The CDR3 is made up of 16 amino acids. This CDR3 reads CASSESAGTVPYEQYV. The CDR3, as DNA: TGCGCCAGCAGTGAGTCCGCGGGGACGGTTCCCTACGAGCAGTACGTC.

The rearrangement joins TRBV25-1 to TRBJ1-2; maybe TRBD1 (5 bases). The CDR3 is 13 amino acids. Between the trimmed V and J ends, which lost 6 bases and 3 bases, there was a span of 11 bases. Per the germline V gene, CDR1 is MGHDK and CDR2 is SYGVNS. This chain's CDR3 is CASRGRGDYGYTF. CDR3 nucleotide sequence: TGTGCCAGCAGAGGGAGGGGTGACTATGGCTACACCTTC.

The chain couples TRBV2 to TRBJ1-1; 9 nucleotides line up with TRBD1. CDR1 is SNHLY and CDR2 is FYNNEI in the germline V gene. This CDR3 has 14 amino acids. Trimming cost V 7 bases and J 6 bases; bases outside gene matches: 9. The CDR3 DNA reads TGTGCCAGCATAATTACAGGGGGCCGTCCTGAAGCTTTCTTT. This codes for CASIITGGRPEAFF.

V and J are TRBV12-3 or TRBV12-4 and TRBJ1-5; no reliable D call. There are 13 residues in the CDR3. V was cut by 1 base and J by 7 bases, with 8 bases left in between. This CDR3 is CASSLGSEQPQHF. DNA for the CDR3: TGTGCCAGCAGTTTAGGTTCCGAGCAGCCCCAGCATTTT.

The rearrangement uses TRBV27 and TRBJ1-3, with D hard to call. Germline CDR1 is MNHEY and CDR2 is SMNVEV (reference sequence). Trimming left V 0 bases short and J 2 bases short, with 8 bases between. CDR3 length: 15 residues. The CDR3 coding sequence is TGTGCCAGCAGTTTATCGGCAATACCTGGAAACACCATATATTTT. Translating gives CASSLSAIPGNTIYF.

The rearrangement joins TRBV7-9 to TRBJ1-1; D remains ambiguous. V gave up 2 bases and J gave up 5 bases, with 9 bases separating them. CDR1 is SEHNR and CDR2 is FQNEAQ in the germline V gene (reference sequence). This CDR3 has 13 residues. The DNA of the CDR3 is TGTGCCAGCAGCTTACTACAGTGGACTGAAGCTTTCTTT. Encoded protein: CASSLLQWTEAFF. Full variable domain (outside the CDR3, taken from reference TRBV7-9 and TRBJ1-1): DTGVSQNPRHKITKRGQNVTFRCDPISEHNRLYWYRQTLGQGPEFLTYFQNEAQLEKSRLLSDRFSAERPKGSFSTLEIQRTEQGDSAMYLCASSLLQWTEAFFGQGTRLTVV.